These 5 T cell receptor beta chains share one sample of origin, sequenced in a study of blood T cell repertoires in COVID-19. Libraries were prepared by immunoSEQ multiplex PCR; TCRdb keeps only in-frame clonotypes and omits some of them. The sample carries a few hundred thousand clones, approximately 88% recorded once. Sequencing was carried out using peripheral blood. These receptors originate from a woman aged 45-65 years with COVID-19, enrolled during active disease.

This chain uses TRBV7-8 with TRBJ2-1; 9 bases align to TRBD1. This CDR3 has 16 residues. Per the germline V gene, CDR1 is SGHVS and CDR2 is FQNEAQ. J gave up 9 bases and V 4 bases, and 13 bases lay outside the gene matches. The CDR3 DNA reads TGTGCCAGCAGCTCAAGTCCCGGGACAGGGTTCGGTGAGCAGTTCTTC. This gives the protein CASSSSPGTGFGEQFF.

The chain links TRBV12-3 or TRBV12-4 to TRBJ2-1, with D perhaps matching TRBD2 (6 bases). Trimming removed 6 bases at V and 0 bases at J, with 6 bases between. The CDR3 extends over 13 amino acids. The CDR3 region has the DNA TGTGCCAGCAGGGGGGGCTCCTACAATGAGCAGTTCTTC. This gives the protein CASRGGSYNEQFF.

The CDR3 here is CASSERESTGELFF. CDR3 in DNA: TGTGCCAGCAGCGAAAGAGAGAGTACCGGGGAGCTGTTTTTT. This chain joins TRBV3-1 (or the pseudogene TRBV3-2) and TRBJ2-2; D gene unclear. The length of the CDR3 is 14 residues. V dropped 5 bases and J dropped 5 bases, with 12 bases sitting between them. Per germline, CDR1 LGHDT and CDR2 YNNKEL (reference sequence).

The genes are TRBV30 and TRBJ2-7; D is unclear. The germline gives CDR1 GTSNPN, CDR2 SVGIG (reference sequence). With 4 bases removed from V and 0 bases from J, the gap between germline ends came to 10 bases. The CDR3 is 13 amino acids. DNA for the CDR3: TGTGCCTGGAACCAAGGCGGCTCCTACGAGCAGTACTTC. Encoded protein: CAWNQGGSYEQYF.

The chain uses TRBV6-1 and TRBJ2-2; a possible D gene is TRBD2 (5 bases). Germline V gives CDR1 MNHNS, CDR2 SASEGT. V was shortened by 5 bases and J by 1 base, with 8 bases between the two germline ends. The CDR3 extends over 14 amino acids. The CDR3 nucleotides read TGTGCCAGCAGTCCCGCGGGGAACACCGGGGAGCTGTTTTTT. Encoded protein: CASSPAGNTGELFF.